The sequence of this T cell receptor beta chain was determined in a study of shared clonotypes between healthy human individuals. V gave up 5 bases and J gave up 5 bases; unmatched junction bases: 9. The CDR3 extends over 15 amino acids. CDR1 is KGHSH and CDR2 is LQKENI in the germline V gene. The assay was run at deep level. Sequencing was performed with immunoSEQ multiplex PCR; in TCRdb, only in-frame clones are kept and a portion is missing. Among some 2,400,000 clones, 90% to 96% were seen once, and the ten largest hold roughly 0.13%. This TCR was recovered from a man younger than 35 in good health. This chain uses TRBV18 with TRBJ1-1, with 9 bases identical to TRBD1. Sequencing was carried out using naive CD4+ T cells sorted from blood. The subset: CD45RA+ positively selected. The CDR3 bases are TGTGCCAGCTCAACCGGGACAGGGTGGAGGACTGAAGCTTTCTTT. Its translation is CASSTGTGWRTEAFF.